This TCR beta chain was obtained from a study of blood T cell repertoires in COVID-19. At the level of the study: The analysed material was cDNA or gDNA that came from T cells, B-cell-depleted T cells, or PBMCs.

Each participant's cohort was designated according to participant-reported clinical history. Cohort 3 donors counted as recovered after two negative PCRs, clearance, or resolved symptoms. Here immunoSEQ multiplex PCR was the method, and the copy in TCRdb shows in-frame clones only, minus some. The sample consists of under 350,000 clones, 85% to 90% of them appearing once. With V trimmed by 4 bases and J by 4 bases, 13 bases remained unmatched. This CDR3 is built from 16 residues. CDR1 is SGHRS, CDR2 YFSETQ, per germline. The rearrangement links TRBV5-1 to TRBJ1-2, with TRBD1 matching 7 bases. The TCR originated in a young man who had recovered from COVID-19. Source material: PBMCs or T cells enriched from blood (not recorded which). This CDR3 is CASSPERQGEGYGYTF. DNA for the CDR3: TGCGCCAGCAGCCCAGAACGACAGGGAGAGGGCTATGGCTACACCTTC.